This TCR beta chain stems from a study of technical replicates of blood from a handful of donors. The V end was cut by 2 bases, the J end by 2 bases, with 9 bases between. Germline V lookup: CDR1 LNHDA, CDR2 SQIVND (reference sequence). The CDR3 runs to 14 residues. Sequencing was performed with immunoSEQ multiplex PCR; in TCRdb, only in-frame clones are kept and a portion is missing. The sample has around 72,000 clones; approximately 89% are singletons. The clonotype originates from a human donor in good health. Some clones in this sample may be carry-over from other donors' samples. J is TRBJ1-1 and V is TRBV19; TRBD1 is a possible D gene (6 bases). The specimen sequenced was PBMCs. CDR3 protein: CASSIQQGNTEAFF. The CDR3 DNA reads TGTGCCAGTAGTATACAACAGGGAAACACTGAAGCTTTCTTT. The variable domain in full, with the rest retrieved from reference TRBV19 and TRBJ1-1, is DGGITQSPKYLFRKEGQNVTLSCEQNLNHDAMYWYRQDPGQGLRLIYYSQIVNDFQKGDIAEGYSVSREKKESFPLTVTSAQKNPTAFYLCASSIQQGNTEAFFGQGTRLTVV.